Shown below are 32 T cell receptor beta chains from a single sample sequenced in a study of naive and memory T cell subsets. The SP2 primer and nested alpha and beta constant region primers amplified ligated cDNA in four rounds. TCRdb reprocessed the 5' RACE reads with MiXCR, giving one entry per CDR3 protein. The sample consists of 55,000 to 70,000 distinct CDR3 sequences, under 8.5% of them appearing once. An oligonucleotide containing a UMI was ligated to the 3' end of TCR cDNA. Receptors originate from a male donor in good health.

This clonotype has a handful of counts. V usage is TRBV19 and J usage is TRBJ2-1, with 9 bases aligning to TRBD1. V dropped 5 bases and J dropped 0; count of bases not matched to a gene: 8. The CDR3 length is 17 residues. The germline V gene encodes CDR1 LNHDA and CDR2 SQIVND (reference sequence). Written as DNA, the CDR3 is TGTGCCAGTAGTCTATCCGGGACAGGGAGCTCCTACAATGAGCAGTTCTTC. Protein sequence: CASSLSGTGSSYNEQFF.

This clonotype was found a few times. The rearrangement joins TRBV3-1 to TRBJ2-5; 10 bases map to TRBD2. Germline CDR1 LGHDT, CDR2 YNNKEL (reference sequence). This CDR3 contains 16 residues. Trimming took 0 bases from V and 4 from J; bases not matched to a gene: 5. DNA for the CDR3: TGTGCCAGCAGCCAAGAGGGAATAGCGGGGGGAGAGACCCAGTACTTC. This codes for CASSQEGIAGGETQYF.

This clonotype showed up many times. The J gene is TRBJ1-1, the V gene TRBV12-3 or TRBV12-4, with 8 bases matching TRBD1. V lost 6 bases and J lost 1; bases outside the gene matches: 7. The CDR3 totals 15 residues. The CDR3: CASRPFTGGNTEAFF. The CDR3 nucleotides read TGTGCCAGCAGACCCTTTACAGGGGGGAACACTGAAGCTTTCTTT.

In this sample, this clonotype turned up many times. This sequence joins TRBV30 and TRBJ2-1; 10 bases map to TRBD2. The CDR3 is 20 residues long. Germline loops: CDR1 GTSNPN, CDR2 SVGIG (reference sequence). With V trimmed by 0 bases and J by 0 bases, 14 bases remained unmatched. CDR3 nucleotides: TGTGCCTGGAGTGTTCATATCACCGGGACTAGCGCGCTCTCCTACAATGAGCAGTTCTTC. Amino acids: CAWSVHITGTSALSYNEQFF. The entire variable domain, with the rest obtained from reference TRBV30 and TRBJ2-1, is as follows: SQTIHQWPATLVQPVGSPLSLECTVEGTSNPNLYWYRQAAGRGLQLLFYSVGIGQISSEVPQNLSASRPQDRQFILSSKKLLLSDSGFYLCAWSVHITGTSALSYNEQFFGPGTRLTVL.

This clonotype was seen repeatedly, ten times or more. For the CDR3, the DNA is TGTGCCAGCAGTACAGGGGACTATGGCTACACCTTC. Translated, it gives CASSTGDYGYTF. The chain is built from TRBV6-5 and TRBJ1-2; 7 bases line up with TRBD1. The CDR3 covers 12 residues. V gave up 5 bases and J gave up 3 bases; unmatched junction bases: 0. CDR1 and CDR2 from the germline V gene are MNHEY and SVGAGI.

This clonotype has at least ten counts. This chain uses TRBV10-1 with TRBJ2-7; possible D gene TRBD1, 6 bases. This CDR3 has 12 residues. The V end lost 5 bases, the J end lost 3 bases, and 8 bases lay between the germline ends. The germline gives CDR1 WNHNN, CDR2 SYGVQD (reference sequence). The CDR3 coding sequence is TGCGCCAGCAGTTTACAGGGCTACGAGCAGTACTTC. The encoded protein is CASSLQGYEQYF.

With regard to this clonotype: With a much larger clone just one base away, this may be a read error. The rearrangement uses TRBV7-9 and TRBJ2-2; D possibly matches TRBD1 or TRBD2 (5 bases each). CDR1 is SEHNR, CDR2 FQNEAQ, per germline (reference sequence). The V end lost 1 base, the J end lost 1 base, and 19 bases lay between the germline ends. The length of the CDR3 is 19 residues. The CDR3 DNA reads as TGTGCCAGCAGCTTAGGGGTCGGTAGAGGGACCAAGAACACCGGGGAGCTGTTTTTT. As protein: CASSLGVGRGTKNTGELFF.

Ten or more counts support this clonotype. CDR3 sequence reads: CASSLSGRAQETQYF. The DNA of the CDR3 is TGCGCCAGCAGCTTAAGCGGGAGGGCCCAAGAGACCCAGTACTTC. The chain employs TRBV5-1 and TRBJ2-5; 10 nucleotides agree with TRBD2. The V segment lost 2 bases and the J segment 1 base; nucleotides outside the gene matches: 2. The germline CDR1 and CDR2 sequences are SGHRS and YFSETQ. The CDR3 is 15 residues long.

This clonotype was observed many times. The V call is TRBV27, the J call TRBJ2-1, with D possibly being TRBD1 (6 bases). CDR1 and CDR2 (germline): MNHEY, SMNVEV (reference sequence). Trimming shortened V by 6 bases and J by 9 bases, and 21 bases separated the two germline ends. This CDR3 region has 15 residues. For the CDR3, the DNA is TGTGCCAGCAGCCAGGGGACGGGAAAAGGAGGTGAGCAGTTCTTC. Its translation: CASSQGTGKGGEQFF.

This clonotype has more than one count but fewer than ten. This sequence joins TRBV5-1 and TRBJ2-1, with D possibly being TRBD2 (7 bases). Trimming cost V 4 bases and J 0 bases, with 20 bases left between them. CDR1 SGHRS and CDR2 YFSETQ come from the germline V gene. The CDR3 is made up of 18 amino acids. DNA of the CDR3: TGCGCCAGCAGCCCGGGACAAACCGGGACTACCTCCTACAATGAGCAGTTCTTC. Its translation is CASSPGQTGTTSYNEQFF.

This clonotype was recorded a few times. The chain has TRBV6-6 and TRBJ1-5; weak D call: TRBD1 (6 bases). Between the trimmed V and J ends, which lost 5 bases and 7 bases, there was a span of 18 bases. The germline gives CDR1 MNHNY, CDR2 SVGAGI (reference sequence). The CDR3 length is 15 residues. For the CDR3, the DNA is TGTGCCAGCAGTCGGGATGGGGGCGCGGGACAGCCCCAGCATTTT. Translating it yields CASSRDGGAGQPQHF.

This clonotype was found many times. The CDR3 nucleotides read TGTGCCAGCAGCAGACATGCGGGGGCCTCCTACGAGCAGTACTTC. It specifies CASSRHAGASYEQYF. The rearrangement joins TRBV12-3 or TRBV12-4 to TRBJ2-7; D is possibly TRBD2 (7 bases). Trimming took 6 bases from V and 0 from J, leaving 15 bases between them. The CDR3 totals 15 residues.

V and J are TRBV19 and TRBJ2-3; 9 bases are shared with TRBD2. Germline loops: CDR1 LNHDA, CDR2 SQIVND (reference sequence). Trimming cost V 6 bases and J 0 bases; bases outside gene matches: 13. This CDR3 contains 18 residues. CDR3 bases: TGTGCCAGTAGAAGGTCACTAGCGGGCCAAACTAGCACAGATACGCAGTATTTT. Translating it yields CASRRSLAGQTSTDTQYF.

This clonotype was seen a handful of times. V usage is TRBV30 and J usage is TRBJ2-4; D gene unclear. The CDR3 length is 11 residues. V lost 6 bases to trimming and J lost 7 bases, with 10 bases between them. In germline, CDR1 is GTSNPN, CDR2 SVGIG (reference sequence). The CDR3 sequence is CACIIRNIQYF. The CDR3 region has the DNA TGTGCCTGTATAATTAGGAACATTCAGTACTTC.

Ten or more counts support this clonotype. The gene calls are TRBV9 and TRBJ2-1; D gene unclear. The CDR3 loop spans 12 amino acids. V was shortened by 3 bases and J by 6 bases, with 7 bases between the two germline ends. CDR1 SGDLS and CDR2 YYNGEE come from the germline V gene. This CDR3 reads CASSAELNEQFF. DNA of the CDR3: TGTGCCAGCAGCGCAGAACTCAATGAGCAGTTCTTC. The full variable domain, in which reference TRBV9 and TRBJ2-1 provide the parts outside the CDR3, is DSGVTQTPKHLITATGQRVTLRCSPRSGDLSVYWYQQSLDQGLQFLIQYYNGEERAKGNILERFSAQQFPDLHSELNLSSLELGDSALYFCASSAELNEQFFGPGTRLTVL.

This clonotype has more than one count but fewer than ten. The rearrangement joins TRBV5-1 to TRBJ2-5; 12 nucleotides agree with TRBD2. Per the germline V gene, CDR1 is SGHRS and CDR2 is YFSETQ. This CDR3 spans 20 amino acids. The junction had 13 bases not matched to a gene; V was cut back by 0 bases and J by 1 base. This CDR3 is CASSLDSLAGGPFGQETQYF. CDR3 nucleotides: TGCGCCAGCAGCTTGGATAGTCTAGCGGGGGGGCCATTTGGCCAAGAGACCCAGTACTTC. The whole variable domain, filled in from reference TRBV5-1 and TRBJ2-5, reads KAGVTQTPRYLIKTRGQQVTLSCSPISGHRSVSWYQQTPGQGLQFLFEYFSETQRNKGNFPGRFSGRQFSNSRSEMNVSTLELGDSALYLCASSLDSLAGGPFGQETQYFGPGTRLLVL.

This clonotype was counted ten times or more. The chain carries TRBV7-9 and TRBJ1-5; perhaps TRBD1 as D (5 bases). This CDR3 is built from 13 residues. The germline V gene has CDR1 SEHNR and CDR2 FQNEAQ (reference sequence). V was cut by 6 bases and J by 1 base, with 7 bases left in between. The CDR3 DNA sequence: TGTGCCAGCAGAGACAGCAGCAATCAGCCCCAGCATTTT. It codes for CASRDSSNQPQHF.

This clonotype has at least ten counts. The chain couples TRBV6-5 to TRBJ2-2; 9 bases align to TRBD2. CDR1 is MNHEY, CDR2 SVGAGI, per germline. Losses at the gene ends were 0 bases for V and 4 bases for J; bases not matched to a gene: 9. The CDR3 is made up of 18 amino acids. CDR3 in DNA: TGTGCCAGCAGTTACTCGTCTCTAGCGGGGATCGGCACCGGGGAGCTGTTTTTT. Residues: CASSYSSLAGIGTGELFF.

V gene TRBV13 combines with J gene TRBJ2-7; 12 positions agree with TRBD2. Germline lookup yields CDR1 PRHDT and CDR2 FYEKMQ (reference sequence). After removal of 5 bases from V and 7 bases from J, the junction contained 9 bases not matched to a gene. This CDR3 has 15 residues. The CDR3 protein is CASSQTGTSGSEQYF. CDR3 coding DNA: TGTGCCAGCAGCCAGACCGGGACTAGCGGGTCGGAGCAGTACTTC. The full variable domain, rest sourced from reference TRBV13 and TRBJ2-7, is AAGVIQSPRHLIKEKRETATLKCYPIPRHDTVYWYQQGPGQDPQFLISFYEKMQSDKGSIPDRFSAQQFSDYHSELNMSSLELGDSALYFCASSQTGTSGSEQYFGPGTRLTVT.

This clonotype was seen only a few times. The J gene is TRBJ2-3, the V gene TRBV6-6, with 7 bases identical to TRBD2. The germline CDR1 and CDR2 sequences are MNHNY and SVGAGI (reference sequence). J was trimmed by 2 bases and V by 2 bases; bases with no gene match: 1. This CDR3 contains 14 residues. The CDR3 DNA reads as TGTGCCAGCAGTTACGGGACTAACACAGATACGCAGTATTTT. Its translation: CASSYGTNTDTQYF.

This clonotype has ten or more counts. This sequence joins TRBV29-1 and TRBJ1-4, with D hard to call. V shed 6 bases and J shed 0 bases, with 5 bases lying between them. This CDR3 comprises 12 residues. Germline V gives CDR1 SQVTM, CDR2 ANQGSEA. CDR3 sequence: CSVRATNEKLFF. CDR3 coding DNA: TGCAGCGTACGAGCAACTAATGAAAAACTGTTTTTT.

This clonotype was observed a handful of times. V usage is TRBV5-1 and J usage is TRBJ2-1; a possible D gene is TRBD1 (6 bases). CDR3 length: 12 amino acids. Germline V gene sequence: CDR1 SGHRS, CDR2 YFSETQ. Trimming stripped 5 bases from V and 12 bases from J, with 15 bases between. CDR3 amino acids: CASRGTAQGQFF. The CDR3 DNA is TGCGCCAGCAGGGGTACGGCACAGGGGCAGTTCTTC.

The V and J genes are TRBV6-1 and TRBJ2-1; no clear D gene. Germline loops: CDR1 MNHNS, CDR2 SASEGT. V was cut by 0 bases and J by 5 bases, with 11 bases left in between. CDR3 length: 15 amino acids. The CDR3 loop reads CASSEALSIHNEQFF. The CDR3, as DNA: TGTGCCAGCAGTGAAGCTCTCTCCATTCACAATGAGCAGTTCTTC.

The chain is built from TRBV20-1 and TRBJ2-7; the D gene is possibly TRBD2 (6 bases). Germline V lookup: CDR1 DFQATT, CDR2 SNEGSKA (reference sequence). The ends were cut back, 1 base at V and 5 bases at J, with 9 bases in the middle. The CDR3 length is 12 residues. As DNA, the CDR3 is TGCAGTGCTAGAGGCGGGGCTAACGAGCAGTACTTC. Its translation: CSARGGANEQYF.

J is TRBJ2-7 and V is TRBV12-5; the match to TRBD2 covers 7 bases. The ends lost 7 bases at V and 5 bases at J; junction bases unmatched: 5. Germline V CDR1 and CDR2: LGHNT, FRNRAP. This CDR3 contains 12 residues. The CDR3 spells CASAFGRNEQYF. CDR3 DNA sequence: TGTGCTAGTGCCTTCGGGAGGAACGAGCAGTACTTC.

This clonotype has a handful of counts. This chain links TRBV18 with TRBJ1-4; D is possibly TRBD1 (5 bases). Trimming removed 3 bases at V and 0 bases at J, with 11 bases between. The CDR3 length is 16 residues. CDR1 is KGHSH and CDR2 is LQKENI in the germline V gene. The DNA for the CDR3 is TGTGCCAGCTCACCTGGGACGGGAGCAACTAATGAAAAACTGTTTTTT. Translation: CASSPGTGATNEKLFF.

This clonotype was counted at least ten times. The chain has TRBV6-6 and TRBJ1-1; maybe TRBD1 (6 bases). CDR3 length: 15 residues. Trimming stripped 0 bases from V and 5 bases from J, with 13 bases between. CDR1 MNHNY and CDR2 SVGAGI come from the germline V gene (reference sequence). CDR3 DNA sequence: TGTGCCAGCAGTTACTCCCAGGGGCCGGGAACTGAAGCTTTCTTT. Encoded protein: CASSYSQGPGTEAFF.

This clonotype turned up a few times. V usage is TRBV3-1 and J usage is TRBJ1-1; the match to TRBD1 covers 9 bases. CDR3 length: 13 residues. The V segment lost 6 bases and the J segment 10 bases; nucleotides outside the gene matches: 9. Germline assignment: CDR1 LGHDT and CDR2 YNNKEL (reference sequence). The CDR3 region is CASSLPGQGPAFF. The CDR3 DNA is TGTGCCAGCAGTTTACCGGGACAGGGTCCAGCTTTCTTT.

This clonotype was detected a few times. DNA of the CDR3: TGTGCCAGCAGCCAAGAGGGGGTGTTTGGCCCAGACAGCTATGAGCAGTTCTTC. It translates to CASSQEGVFGPDSYEQFF. This chain joins TRBV3-1 and TRBJ2-1; D may match TRBD1 or TRBD2 (5 bases each). Germline-derived CDR1 and CDR2 are LGHDT and YNNKEL (reference sequence). The CDR3 loop spans 18 amino acids. Trimming cost V 0 bases and J 8 bases, with 23 bases left between them.

There are many counts of this clonotype. Written as DNA, the CDR3 is TGTGCCAGCAGTGTTGGGCGGGAGTTTTATGAGCAGTTCTTC. It specifies CASSVGREFYEQFF. The chain is built from TRBV2 and TRBJ2-1, with TRBD2 matching 7 bases. J was trimmed by 8 bases and V by 4 bases; bases with no gene match: 8. This CDR3 region has 14 residues. Germline CDR1 reads SNHLY; CDR2 reads FYNNEI.

A few counts support this clonotype. The J gene is TRBJ1-2, the V gene TRBV19; D is unresolved. CDR3 length: 14 residues. V lost 5 bases to trimming and J lost 5 bases, with 15 bases between them. Germline values: CDR1 LNHDA, CDR2 SQIVND (reference sequence). The chain's CDR3 is CASSLATYLYGYTF. DNA for the CDR3: TGTGCCAGTAGTCTCGCTACTTATCTTTATGGCTACACCTTC.

The rearrangement joins TRBV6-2 or TRBV6-3 to TRBJ2-7, with a weak D call TRBD2 (7 bases). V shed 4 bases and J shed 3 bases, with 13 bases lying between them. Germline values: CDR1 MNHEY, CDR2 SVGEGT. The CDR3 covers 14 residues. CDR3 residues: CASSSSGGFYEQYF. CDR3 in DNA: TGTGCCAGCAGTTCCTCGGGGGGCTTCTACGAGCAGTACTTC.